The entry below describes one T cell receptor (beta chain). Sequencing used immunoSEQ multiplex PCR; TCRdb keeps in-frame clones, though not all of them. The sample records roughly 250,000 clones, 80% to 95% being singletons. The sample is drawn from a study of blood T cell repertoires in COVID-19. Participant age was roughly 18 to 90 years, and participants resided in approximately 24 US areas. Each participant's cohort was designated according to participant-reported clinical history. All recovered Cohort 3 donors got two negative PCRs, got clearance, or saw symptom resolution. Germline-derived CDR1 and CDR2 are WNHNN and SYGVQD (reference sequence). The CDR3 extends over 13 amino acids. Trimming shortened V by 9 bases and J by 6 bases, and 17 bases separated the two germline ends.

The receptor comes from a woman aged 18-29 years who had recovered from COVID-19. Material for sequencing was PBMCs or T cells enriched from blood (not recorded which). This chain uses TRBV10-1 with TRBJ1-1; possible D gene TRBD1, 5 bases. The CDR3 DNA follows: TGCGCCAGGACGGACAAAGGGGCCGCTGAAGCTTTCTTT. Translation: CARTDKGAAEAFF.